This is a list of T cell receptor beta chains from one sample in a study of T cell changes during pregnancy in multiple sclerosis. Here immunoSEQ multiplex PCR was the method, and the copy in TCRdb shows in-frame clones only, minus some. Counted here are around 63,000 clones, roughly 91% occurring once; the ten biggest clones make up 1% to 1.5%. The sample in question was peripheral blood, obtained after pregnancy. The source is a female donor in good health, enrolled as a control in a pregnancy study. CDR3s include the opening cysteine and the closing phenylalanine or tryptophan. D genes are given only for firm matches. A row's size may be missing; if present it is once, few, many or a size class.

size: -
V: TRBV6-5
D: -
J: TRBJ2-3
DNA: TGTGCCAGCAGTACAAGGAGACCTAGCACAGATACGCAGTATTTT
CDR3: CASSTRRPSTDTQYF

size: -
V: TRBV19
D: -
J: TRBJ2-7
DNA: TGTGCCAGTAGTATAGATATCACGGGGAGTGTATCCTACGAGCAGTACTTC
CDR3: CASSIDITGSVSYEQYF

size: few
V: TRBV4-3
D: -
J: TRBJ1-1
DNA: TGCGCCAGCAGCCAAGTGGGGGGAGGCACTGAAGCTTTCTTT
CDR3: CASSQVGGGTEAFF

size: once
V: TRBV14
D: -
J: TRBJ1-6
DNA: TGTGCCAGCAGCCCCTGGACGGGAAATTCACCCCTCCACTTT
CDR3: CASSPWTGNSPLHF

size: -
V: TRBV5-6
D: -
J: TRBJ1-2
DNA: TGTGCCAGCAGCCTGGACAGATTCTATGGCTACACCTTC
CDR3: CASSLDRFYGYTF

size: once
V: TRBV30
D: -
J: TRBJ2-2
DNA: TGTGCCTGGAGGTATAGCGGTCCCGGGGAGCTGTTTTTT
CDR3: CAWRYSGPGELFF

size: -
V: TRBV6-1
D: -
J: TRBJ2-7
DNA: TGTGCCAGTTTCCCGGCCGACAGGATACACTACGAGCAGTACTTC
CDR3: CASFPADRIHYEQYF

size: once
V: TRBV5-5
D: -
J: TRBJ1-1
DNA: TGTGCCAGCAGTCCCCGATACCGACAGGACACTGAAGCTTTCTTT
CDR3: CASSPRYRQDTEAFF

size: -
V: TRBV4-3
D: TRBD2
J: TRBJ2-2
DNA: TGCGCCAGCAGCCATCTAAGCGGGGGGGAAACCGGGGAGCTGTTTTTT
CDR3: CASSHLSGGETGELFF

size: few
V: TRBV12-5
D: -
J: TRBJ1-2
DNA: TGTGCTAGTGGTTTGAGTAGATACAGCTCCCATGGCTACACCTTC
CDR3: CASGLSRYSSHGYTF

size: -
V: TRBV7-9
D: -
J: TRBJ1-5
DNA: TGTGCCAGCAGCTTAGGGGGTAGGGGCTCCAATCAGCCCCAGCATTTT
CDR3: CASSLGGRGSNQPQHF

size: -
V: TRBV9
D: TRBD2
J: TRBJ2-1
DNA: TGTGCCAGCAGCGTAGAGGCGGGGGGCGAGCAGTTCTTC
CDR3: CASSVEAGGEQFF

size: -
V: TRBV6-5
D: -
J: TRBJ1-5
DNA: TGTGCCAGCAGTTACCCCGGAGATAGCAATCAGCCCCAGCATTTT
CDR3: CASSYPGDSNQPQHF

size: once
V: TRBV9
D: TRBD2
J: TRBJ2-3
DNA: TGTGCCAGCAGCGCCTTAGCGGGGGGCCCCACAGCGGATACGCAGTATTTT
CDR3: CASSALAGGPTADTQYF

size: -
V: TRBV5-1
D: TRBD1
J: TRBJ2-7
DNA: TGCGCCAGCAGCCTCGCTACGACAGGGCCCTACGAGCAGTACTTC
CDR3: CASSLATTGPYEQYF

size: few
V: TRBV5-4
D: -
J: TRBJ2-7
DNA: TGTGCCAGCAGCTTGGCCGGGGTCTCCGAGCAGTACTTC
CDR3: CASSLAGVSEQYF

size: -
V: TRBV19
D: -
J: TRBJ1-5
DNA: TGTGCCAGCCGGAAGACTTCTGGGCCCCAGCATTTT
CDR3: CASRKTSGPQHF

size: -
V: TRBV15
D: -
J: TRBJ2-5
DNA: TGTGCCACCAGCAGAGACCCAGGGCCCCAAGAGACCCAGTACTTC
CDR3: CATSRDPGPQETQYF

size: once
V: TRBV5-6
D: -
J: TRBJ1-5
DNA: TGTGCCAGCAGCCGGAGACAGGAAGGCAATCAGCCCCAGCATTTT
CDR3: CASSRRQEGNQPQHF

size: -
V: TRBV4-3
D: TRBD1
J: TRBJ1-5
DNA: TGCGCCAGCAGCCAAGGTTTAAGGACAGGAAGAAGTGAGCCCCAGCATTTT
CDR3: CASSQGLRTGRSEPQHF

size: -
V: TRBV9
D: -
J: TRBJ2-3
DNA: TGTGCCAGCAGCGCCCCGACAGATACGCAGTATTTT
CDR3: CASSAPTDTQYF

size: -
V: TRBV5-6
D: TRBD1
J: TRBJ1-1
DNA: TGTGCCAGCAGGCGACAGGGCTTGAACACTGAAGCTTTCTTT
CDR3: CASRRQGLNTEAFF

size: once
V: TRBV5-4
D: TRBD2
J: TRBJ2-5
DNA: TGTGCCAGCAGCTTGGCCATTAGCGGGGGGGAGACCCAGTACTTC
CDR3: CASSLAISGGETQYF

size: -
V: TRBV5-6
D: -
J: TRBJ1-1
DNA: TGTGCCAGCAGCCCCCTGACAGTGAACACTGAAGCTTTCTTT
CDR3: CASSPLTVNTEAFF

size: -
V: TRBV6-4
D: TRBD1
J: TRBJ2-1
DNA: TGTGCCAGCAGTGACGGTGGACAGGACCTCAATGAGCAGTTCTTC
CDR3: CASSDGGQDLNEQFF

size: -
V: TRBV7-9
D: TRBD1
J: TRBJ2-3
DNA: TGTGCCAGCAGCCGCCCGACAGGGCCACGCACAGATACGCAGTATTTT
CDR3: CASSRPTGPRTDTQYF

size: -
V: TRBV10-3
D: -
J: TRBJ1-1
DNA: TGTGCCATCAGTGAGTCGAAAATGCTTGGGTACGGCGGGACTGAAGCTTTCTTT
CDR3: CAISESKMLGYGGTEAFF

size: -
V: TRBV7-9
D: -
J: TRBJ2-5
DNA: TGTGCCAGCAGCTTAGTCAATTTCTGGGGGGTTTTGGAGACCCAGTACTTC
CDR3: CASSLVNFWGVLETQYF

size: -
V: TRBV6-1
D: -
J: TRBJ2-7
DNA: TGTGCCAGCAACGGACGGACTACCTACGAGCAGTACTTC
CDR3: CASNGRTTYEQYF

size: -
V: TRBV19
D: TRBD1
J: TRBJ2-7
DNA: TGTGCCAGTAGCCCACAGGGGACAGGGTCCTACGAGCAGTACTTC
CDR3: CASSPQGTGSYEQYF